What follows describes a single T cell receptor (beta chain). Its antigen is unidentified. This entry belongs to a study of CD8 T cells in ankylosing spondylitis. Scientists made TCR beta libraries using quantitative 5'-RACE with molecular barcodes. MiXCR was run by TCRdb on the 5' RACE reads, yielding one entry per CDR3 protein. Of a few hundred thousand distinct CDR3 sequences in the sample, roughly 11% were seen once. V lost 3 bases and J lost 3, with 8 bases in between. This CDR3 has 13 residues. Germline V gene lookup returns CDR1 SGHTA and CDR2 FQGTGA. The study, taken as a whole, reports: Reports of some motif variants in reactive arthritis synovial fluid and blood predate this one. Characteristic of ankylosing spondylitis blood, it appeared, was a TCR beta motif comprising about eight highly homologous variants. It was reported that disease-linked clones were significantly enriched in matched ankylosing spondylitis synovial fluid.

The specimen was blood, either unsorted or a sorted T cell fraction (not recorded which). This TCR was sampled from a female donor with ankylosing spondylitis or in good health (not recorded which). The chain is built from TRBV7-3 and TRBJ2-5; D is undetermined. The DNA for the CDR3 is TGTGCCAGCAGCTTCGACCTAAAAGAGACCCAGTACTTC. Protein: CASSFDLKETQYF.